One and the same sample provided the 9 T cell receptor beta chains below, sequenced in a study of shared clonotypes between healthy human individuals. Only in-frame clones appear in the TCRdb table, and some are missing; sequencing was by immunoSEQ multiplex PCR. The sample includes around 2.5 million clones, roughly 93% seen only once; the top ten take approximately 0.35%. Sequenced input: naive CD4+ T cells from PBMCs. Subset described: CD45RA+ positively selected. All receptors derive from a man between 18 and 29 years old in good health. Some clones in this sample may be carry-over from other donors' samples.

The rearrangement links TRBV5-5 to TRBJ2-5; 7 bases fit TRBD2. CDR1 and CDR2 from the germline V gene are SGHKS and YYEKEE (reference sequence). With V trimmed by 5 bases and J by 2 bases, 9 bases remained unmatched. There are 15 residues in the CDR3. This CDR3 reads CASRYIGGLQETQYF. The CDR3 DNA follows: TGTGCCAGCAGGTATATCGGGGGACTACAAGAGACCCAGTACTTC.

The rearrangement joins TRBV29-1 to TRBJ2-1; no reliable D call. CDR3 length: 12 residues. CDR1 is SQVTM, CDR2 ANQGSEA, per germline. Trimming shortened V by 5 bases and J by 5 bases, and 10 bases separated the two germline ends. CDR3 sequence (DNA): TGCAGCGTTCCGATTGAGAACAATGAGCAGTTCTTC. Protein: CSVPIENNEQFF.

This chain links TRBV14 with TRBJ2-1, with D tentatively TRBD1 or TRBD2 (6 bases each). This CDR3 is built from 16 residues. Germline V gene sequence: CDR1 SGHDN, CDR2 FVKESK. V lost 0 bases and J 2 bases, leaving 11 bases between the germline ends. The CDR3 DNA reads TGTGCCAGCAGCCAAGATTGGGGGGCTACCTACAATGAGCAGTTCTTC. It translates to CASSQDWGATYNEQFF.

As to this clone: The same CDR3 can be traced to other DNA sequences in this sample. The chain carries TRBV11-2 and TRBJ2-1, with D possibly being TRBD1 (5 bases). CDR1 is SGHAT, CDR2 FQNNGV, per germline. The CDR3 is 15 amino acids. Trimming removed 1 base at V and 1 base at J, with 8 bases between. DNA of the CDR3: TGTGCCAGCAGCTTAGGTCAGGGTTCCTACAATGAGCAGTTCTTC. Amino acids: CASSLGQGSYNEQFF.

In the case of this clone: This sample includes further DNA sequences coding for the same CDR3. The rearrangement joins TRBV5-1 to TRBJ2-1; 7 bases align to TRBD2. The CDR3 runs to 13 residues. V trimming: 4 bases; J trimming: 9 bases; junction bases outside the gene matches: 7. Germline values: CDR1 SGHRS, CDR2 YFSETQ. The CDR3 reads CASSLAGRSEQFF. CDR3 nucleotides: TGCGCCAGCAGCCTGGCCGGGAGGAGTGAGCAGTTCTTC.

The V gene is TRBV5-1, the J gene TRBJ1-2; 8 nucleotides line up with TRBD1. CDR3 length equals 14 residues. Germline values: CDR1 SGHRS, CDR2 YFSETQ. V lost 0 bases and J lost 8; bases outside the gene matches: 6. CDR3: CASSLVATGEGYTF. CDR3 sequence (DNA): TGCGCCAGCAGCTTGGTGGCGACAGGGGAGGGCTACACCTTC. Looking up the rest from reference TRBV5-1 and TRBJ1-2 gives the full variable domain: KAGVTQTPRYLIKTRGQQVTLSCSPISGHRSVSWYQQTPGQGLQFLFEYFSETQRNKGNFPGRFSGRQFSNSRSEMNVSTLELGDSALYLCASSLVATGEGYTFGSGTRLTVV.

The chain couples TRBV7-9 to TRBJ2-7; 8 bases align to TRBD1. The CDR3 is 14 amino acids. Germline loops: CDR1 SEHNR, CDR2 FQNEAQ (reference sequence). J was trimmed by 6 bases and V by 5 bases; bases with no gene match: 9. The CDR3 protein is CASSHPGQGSEQYF. The CDR3 DNA reads TGTGCCAGCAGCCATCCAGGACAGGGAAGCGAGCAGTACTTC.

The chain uses TRBV6-1 and TRBJ2-2, with D tentatively TRBD2 (6 bases). The CDR3 sequence is 14 residues long. Trimming removed 7 bases at V and 3 bases at J, with 12 bases between. The germline V gene encodes CDR1 MNHNS and CDR2 SASEGT. CDR3: CASTRGGYTGELFF. CDR3 in DNA: TGTGCCAGCACTCGCGGAGGGTACACCGGGGAGCTGTTTTTT.

As regards this clone: Within the sample, other DNA sequences also encode this same CDR3. V is TRBV7-9 and J is TRBJ1-2; D ambiguous. Germline CDR1 reads SEHNR; CDR2 reads FQNEAQ (reference sequence). Between the trimmed V and J ends, which lost 5 bases and 4 bases, there was a span of 11 bases. There are 13 residues in the CDR3. The CDR3 here is CASSPGGFYGYTF. As DNA, the CDR3 is TGTGCCAGCAGCCCAGGAGGGTTCTATGGCTACACCTTC. Supplemented by reference TRBV7-9 and TRBJ1-2, the full variable domain reads DTGVSQNPRHKITKRGQNVTFRCDPISEHNRLYWYRQTLGQGPEFLTYFQNEAQLEKSRLLSDRFSAERPKGSFSTLEIQRTEQGDSAMYLCASSPGGFYGYTFGSGTRLTVV.